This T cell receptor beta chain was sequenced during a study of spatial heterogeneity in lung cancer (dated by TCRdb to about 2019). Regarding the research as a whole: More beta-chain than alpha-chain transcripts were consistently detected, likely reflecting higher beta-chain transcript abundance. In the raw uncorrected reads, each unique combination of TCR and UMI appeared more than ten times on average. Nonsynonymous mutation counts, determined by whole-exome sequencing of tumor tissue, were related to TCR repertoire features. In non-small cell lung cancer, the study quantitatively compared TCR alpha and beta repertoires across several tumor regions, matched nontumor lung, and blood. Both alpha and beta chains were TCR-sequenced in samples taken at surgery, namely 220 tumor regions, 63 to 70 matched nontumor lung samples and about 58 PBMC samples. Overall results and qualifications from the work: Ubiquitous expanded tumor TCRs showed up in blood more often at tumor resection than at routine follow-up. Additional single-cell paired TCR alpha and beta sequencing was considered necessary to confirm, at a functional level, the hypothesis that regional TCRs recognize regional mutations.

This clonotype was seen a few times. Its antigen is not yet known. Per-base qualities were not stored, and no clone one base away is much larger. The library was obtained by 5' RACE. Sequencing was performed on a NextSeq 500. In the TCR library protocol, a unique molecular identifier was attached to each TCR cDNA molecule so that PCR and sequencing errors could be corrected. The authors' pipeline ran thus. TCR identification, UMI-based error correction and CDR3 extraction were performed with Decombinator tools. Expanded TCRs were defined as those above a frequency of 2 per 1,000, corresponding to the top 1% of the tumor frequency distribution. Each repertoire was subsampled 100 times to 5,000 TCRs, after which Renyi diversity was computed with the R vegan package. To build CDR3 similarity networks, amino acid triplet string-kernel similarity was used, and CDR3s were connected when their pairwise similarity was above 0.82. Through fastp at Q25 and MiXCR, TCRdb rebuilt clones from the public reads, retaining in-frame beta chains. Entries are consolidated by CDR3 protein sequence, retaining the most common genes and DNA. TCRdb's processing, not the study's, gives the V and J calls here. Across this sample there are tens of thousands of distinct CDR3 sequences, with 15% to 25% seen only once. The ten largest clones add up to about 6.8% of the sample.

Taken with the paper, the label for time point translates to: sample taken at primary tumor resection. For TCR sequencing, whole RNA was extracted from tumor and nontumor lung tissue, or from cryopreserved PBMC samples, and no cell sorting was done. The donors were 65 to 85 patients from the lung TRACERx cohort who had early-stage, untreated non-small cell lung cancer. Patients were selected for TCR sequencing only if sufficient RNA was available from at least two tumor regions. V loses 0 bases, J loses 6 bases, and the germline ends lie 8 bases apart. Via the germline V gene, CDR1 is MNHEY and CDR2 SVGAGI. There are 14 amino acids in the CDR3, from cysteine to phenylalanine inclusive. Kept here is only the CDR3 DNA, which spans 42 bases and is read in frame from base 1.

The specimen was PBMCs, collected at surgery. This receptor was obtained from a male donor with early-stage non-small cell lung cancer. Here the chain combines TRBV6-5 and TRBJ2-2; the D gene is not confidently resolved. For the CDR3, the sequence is CASSYSGFAGELFF. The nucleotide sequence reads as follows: TGTGCCAGCAGTTACTCAGGGTTTGCCGGGGAGCTGTTTTTT.